This entry concerns a single TCR beta chain. Clones were read by immunoSEQ multiplex PCR, and TCRdb kept only the in-frame ones, dropping some. The sample has 70,000 to 95,000 clones, around nine tenths seen once; the top ten hold 6.5% to 8.5%. Germline CDR1 reads SGHTA; CDR2 reads FQGTGA. There are 17 residues in the CDR3. Trimming stripped 5 bases from V and 0 bases from J, with 14 bases between. This sample is drawn from a study of T cell responses to AZD1222 COVID-19 vaccine. This clonotype was sampled from an adult who received the AZD1222 COVID-19 vaccine. The sample consisted of peripheral blood, taken 28 days after the second AZD1222 dose. The chain links TRBV7-3 to TRBJ2-6; no clear D gene. CDR3 residues: CASSPSNAGSGANVLTF. DNA of the CDR3: TGTGCCAGCAGCCCTTCCAACGCAGGCTCTGGGGCCAACGTCCTGACTTTC.